This is a list of T cell receptor beta chains from one sample in a study of shared clonotypes between healthy human individuals. Produced via immunoSEQ multiplex PCR; TCRdb's table is partial and in-frame only. The sample yields over 750,000 clones, just over 95% seen once. Sequenced sample: naive CD8+ T cells sorted from blood. Receptors originate from a man aged 25-45 years in good health. Each CDR3 is given with its conserved first and last residue. Each record gives: J gene, V gene, D gene, clone size, CDR3 DNA, CDR3 protein. The D gene is left open where the match is weak. Expanded clones get a size class; other rows say once, few or many, or leave the size out.

J: TRBJ1-1
V: TRBV28
D: -
size: -
DNA: TGTGCCAGCACCCGGGCAGGCGCCACTGAAGCTTTCTTT
CDR3: CASTRAGATEAFF

J: TRBJ2-7
V: TRBV5-5
D: -
size: -
DNA: TGTGCCAGCAGCTACCCAGGGGGCGCGGTTTTGACGGGAGGCCTTCGCGAGCAGTACTTC
CDR3: CASSYPGGAVLTGGLREQYF

J: TRBJ2-7
V: TRBV10-2
D: -
size: -
DNA: TGCGCCAGCAGTGAGTCGAACGGAGTCCGGGTGGAGCAGTACTTC
CDR3: CASSESNGVRVEQYF

J: TRBJ2-2
V: TRBV5-1
D: -
size: -
DNA: TGCGCCAGCAGCTATGGCGCCGAAGGGGGAAACTACGGGGAGCTGTTTTTT
CDR3: CASSYGAEGGNYGELFF

J: TRBJ2-1
V: TRBV9
D: -
size: -
DNA: TGTGCCAGCAGCGGAGAGGGAAGAGGCCATGAGCAGTTCTTC
CDR3: CASSGEGRGHEQFF

J: TRBJ1-5
V: TRBV4-3
D: TRBD1
size: -
DNA: TGCGCCAGCAGCCAGGGGACAGGGGCCAGTCAGCCCCAGCATTTT
CDR3: CASSQGTGASQPQHF

J: TRBJ2-1
V: TRBV27
D: -
size: -
DNA: TGTGCCAGCAGCGATGCCCCGAACTCCTACAATGAGCAGTTCTTC
CDR3: CASSDAPNSYNEQFF

J: TRBJ2-7
V: TRBV11-2
D: TRBD2
size: -
DNA: TGTGCCAGCAGCTCGTGGGGGGGAGGCGGCTACGAGCAGTACTTC
CDR3: CASSSWGGGGYEQYF

J: TRBJ2-1
V: TRBV7-6
D: -
size: -
DNA: TGTGCCAGCAGCTTTACGGGTGGTTCCAATGAGCAGTTCTTC
CDR3: CASSFTGGSNEQFF

J: TRBJ2-7
V: TRBV7-6
D: TRBD1
size: -
DNA: TGTGCCAGCAGCCACCGGGACAGGCCCTACGAGCAGTACTTC
CDR3: CASSHRDRPYEQYF

J: TRBJ2-5
V: TRBV28
D: TRBD2
size: -
DNA: TGTGCCAGCAGAAACCCGGGACTAGCTGGTGGAGAGACCCAGTACTTC
CDR3: CASRNPGLAGGETQYF

J: TRBJ2-7
V: TRBV11-2
D: -
size: -
DNA: TGTGCCAGCAGCCCTCTCGGGGCAGGAGGTTCCTACGAGCAGTACTTC
CDR3: CASSPLGAGGSYEQYF

J: TRBJ2-1
V: TRBV5-1
D: TRBD2
size: -
DNA: TGCGCCAGCAGCGGGTTAGCGGGAGGAAGTACCTATGAGCAGTTCTTC
CDR3: CASSGLAGGSTYEQFF

J: TRBJ2-2
V: TRBV6-1
D: -
size: -
DNA: TGTGCCAGCAGTGTTTGGAGTCAGAACACCGGGGAGCTGTTTTTT
CDR3: CASSVWSQNTGELFF

J: TRBJ1-1
V: TRBV7-9
D: -
size: -
DNA: TGTGCCAGCAGCTTACCCTGGGAAGGGGCGGCTGAAGCTTTCTTT
CDR3: CASSLPWEGAAEAFF

J: TRBJ1-1
V: TRBV5-6
D: -
size: -
DNA: TGTGCCAGCAGCCCCTCCGGCCCGAACACTGAAGCTTTCTTT
CDR3: CASSPSGPNTEAFF

J: TRBJ2-5
V: TRBV30
D: -
size: once
DNA: TGTGCCTGGAGCGGGCAGGGGCAACACCAGGCCCAGTACTTC
CDR3: CAWSGQGQHQAQYF

J: TRBJ2-7
V: TRBV15
D: TRBD2
size: -
DNA: TGTGCCACCAGCAGAGAGTTAGCGGGAGGTAACGAGCAGTACTTC
CDR3: CATSRELAGGNEQYF

J: TRBJ2-3
V: TRBV9
D: -
size: -
DNA: TGTGCCAGCAGCGGGATTAGCGGCCCTAGCACAGATACGCAGTATTTT
CDR3: CASSGISGPSTDTQYF

J: TRBJ2-7
V: TRBV6-5
D: -
size: -
DNA: TGTGCCAGCAGTTATTCTAAGGGCTACGAGCAGTACTTC
CDR3: CASSYSKGYEQYF

J: TRBJ2-5
V: TRBV2
D: -
size: -
DNA: TGTGCCACCGGGCTTAGGGCGGAATTAGGTCCGAAGACCCAGTACTTC
CDR3: CATGLRAELGPKTQYF

J: TRBJ1-1
V: TRBV6-5
D: -
size: -
DNA: TGTGCCAGCAGTTACGGGACAAACACTGAAGCTTTCTTT
CDR3: CASSYGTNTEAFF

J: TRBJ2-1
V: TRBV5-6
D: -
size: -
DNA: TGTGCCAGCAGGGCCGGGAGTCTCTACAATGAGCAGTTCTTC
CDR3: CASRAGSLYNEQFF

J: TRBJ2-7
V: TRBV6-1
D: -
size: -
DNA: TGTGCCACCGAAGATGGACTCCCCGAGCAGTACTTC
CDR3: CATEDGLPEQYF

J: TRBJ2-7
V: TRBV11-2
D: -
size: -
DNA: TGTGCCAGCAGTCCCCCTCGGGGCTCGCAGTACTTC
CDR3: CASSPPRGSQYF

J: TRBJ2-7
V: TRBV18
D: -
size: -
DNA: TGTGCCAGCTCACCTGGGACGTTCGAGCAGTACTTC
CDR3: CASSPGTFEQYF

J: TRBJ1-5
V: TRBV10-2
D: TRBD1
size: -
DNA: TGCGCCAGCAGTGAGGCCAGGGGGTACAATCAGCCCCAGCATTTT
CDR3: CASSEARGYNQPQHF

J: TRBJ2-1
V: TRBV28
D: -
size: -
DNA: TGTGCCAGCAGTTTAGCCAAAACCTACAATGAGCAGTTCTTC
CDR3: CASSLAKTYNEQFF

J: TRBJ1-5
V: TRBV10-1
D: -
size: -
DNA: TGCGCCAGCAGTGAGGCTGGGCAGAATGGGAACAATCAGCCCCAGCATTTT
CDR3: CASSEAGQNGNNQPQHF

J: TRBJ1-4
V: TRBV18
D: -
size: -
DNA: TGTGCCAGCTCACCAAATACCCCCGGGGTGAACATTGAAAAACTGTTTTTT
CDR3: CASSPNTPGVNIEKLFF

J: TRBJ2-1
V: TRBV7-2
D: -
size: -
DNA: TGTGCCAGCAGCTTTTGGGAGTACAATGAGCAGTTCTTC
CDR3: CASSFWEYNEQFF

J: TRBJ1-2
V: TRBV7-6
D: TRBD1
size: -
DNA: TGTGCCAGCAGCCAGGGGGGCACCTATGGCTACACCTTC
CDR3: CASSQGGTYGYTF

J: TRBJ2-7
V: TRBV9
D: -
size: -
DNA: TGTGCCAGCAGCGTAGGTCCTGTTAACGAGCAGTACTTC
CDR3: CASSVGPVNEQYF

J: TRBJ2-3
V: TRBV11-2
D: -
size: -
DNA: TGTGCCAGCAGCCCCCTACGCGAGGGAGGCACAGATACGCAGTATTTT
CDR3: CASSPLREGGTDTQYF

J: TRBJ2-7
V: TRBV7-6
D: TRBD2
size: -
DNA: TGTGCCAGCAGCTTAACAGCGGGAGCAAATACCTACGAGCAGTACTTC
CDR3: CASSLTAGANTYEQYF

J: TRBJ1-1
V: TRBV7-9
D: -
size: -
DNA: TGTGCCAGCAGCTTGTACACTGAAGCTTTCTTT
CDR3: CASSLYTEAFF

J: TRBJ2-1
V: TRBV7-2
D: -
size: -
DNA: TGTGCCAGCAGCGAACTGACTAGTGTCGATGAGCAGTTCTTC
CDR3: CASSELTSVDEQFF